This entry is about one T cell receptor beta chain. The sample belongs to a study of T cell responses to AZD1222 COVID-19 vaccine. The CDR3 is 16 amino acids. Trimming pared 4 bases from V and 5 bases from J, leaving 20 bases between. Germline lookup yields CDR1 KGHSH and CDR2 LQKENI. Some clones are missing from TCRdb's copy, which holds only in-frame ones; the method was immunoSEQ multiplex PCR. In the table there are about 120,000 clones, around 91% of which are singletons. The material was peripheral blood, obtained on day 0 of AZD1222 vaccination. The TCR comes from an adult in good health. The rearrangement joins TRBV18 to TRBJ1-2; D is unclear. DNA for the CDR3: TGTGCCAGCTCACTCGTCTCACAAGGCCTGGGATATGGCTACACCTTC. This encodes CASSLVSQGLGYGYTF.